The 8 T cell receptor beta chains below all came from one sample that was sequenced in a study of shared clonotypes between healthy human individuals. Profiled with immunoSEQ multiplex PCR; TCRdb holds only in-frame clones, not every one. The sample has some 380,000 clones, 90% to 98% seen once; the top ten hold around 0.32%. Material: memory CD8+ T cells sorted from blood. Indicated subset: CD45RO+ cells pooled with CCR7-negative TemRA cells. The receptors originated from a man aged 25 to 40 in good health.

The chain couples TRBV2 to TRBJ1-1; tentative D call: TRBD1 (5 bases). V lost 8 bases to trimming and J lost 6 bases, with 19 bases between them. The CDR3 loop spans 14 amino acids. Germline CDR1 and CDR2: SNHLY and FYNNEI. The CDR3 DNA sequence: TGTGCCAGCCTGGTTTTGAGGGGCGGGTCTGAAGCTTTCTTT. Amino acid sequence: CASLVLRGGSEAFF.

The V gene is TRBV29-1, the J gene TRBJ2-4, with 9 nucleotides matching TRBD2. Unmatched junction bases numbered 7, after V lost 1 base and J lost 0 bases. The CDR3 is 17 amino acids. CDR1 is SQVTM and CDR2 is ANQGSEA in the germline V gene. CDR3 DNA: TGCAGCGTTGAAGGGGGACCTAGCGGGAAAGCCAAAAACATTCAGTACTTC. It encodes CSVEGGPSGKAKNIQYF.

The chain employs TRBV11-2 and TRBJ1-2; 8 positions match TRBD1. The CDR3 has 13 residues. Losses at the gene ends were 1 base for V and 7 bases for J; bases not matched to a gene: 2. Germline V lookup: CDR1 SGHAT, CDR2 FQNNGV. The CDR3 sequence: CASSLAGGFGYTF. The CDR3 DNA follows: TGTGCCAGCAGCTTAGCAGGGGGCTTTGGCTACACCTTC.

The CDR3 nucleotides read TGTGCCAGCTCATGGGACAGGGAGGACACTGAAGCTTTCTTT. Encoded protein: CASSWDREDTEAFF. The chain combines TRBV18 with TRBJ1-1, with TRBD1 matching over 9 bases. Per the germline V gene, CDR1 is KGHSH and CDR2 is LQKENI. Unmatched junction bases numbered 4, after V lost 5 bases and J lost 3 bases. CDR3 length: 14 residues.

This clone was observed once. The J gene is TRBJ2-1, the V gene TRBV7-9, with D tentatively TRBD1 or TRBD2 (5 bases each). The CDR3 extends over 15 amino acids. Germline loops: CDR1 SEHNR, CDR2 FQNEAQ (reference sequence). V dropped 5 bases and J dropped 2 bases, with 13 bases sitting between them. CDR3 nucleotides: TGTGCCAGCAGCCGGTTCCGGGACCCCTACAATGAGCAGTTCTTC. This sequence encodes CASSRFRDPYNEQFF.

The V and J genes are TRBV6-5 and TRBJ2-7; TRBD2 matches at 10 bases. The length of the CDR3 is 15 residues. The junction had 12 bases not matched to a gene; V was cut back by 6 bases and J by 7 bases. Germline V CDR1 and CDR2: MNHEY, SVGAGI. The CDR3 loop is CASRKNLAGEREQYF. The CDR3 nucleotides are TGTGCCAGCAGGAAGAACCTAGCGGGAGAGCGGGAGCAGTACTTC.

The chain is built from TRBV7-3 and TRBJ2-3; no reliable D call. The CDR3 length is 14 residues. Trimming took 2 bases from V and 2 from J, leaving 8 bases between them. Germline V gene lookup returns CDR1 SGHTA and CDR2 FQGTGA. CDR3 sequence reads: CASSLGGFTDTQYF. In DNA form, the CDR3 reads TGTGCCAGCAGCTTAGGCGGCTTCACAGATACGCAGTATTTT.

The chain uses TRBV25-1 and TRBJ1-1; D perhaps matches TRBD1 (6 bases). The CDR3 loop spans 14 amino acids. Germline lookup yields CDR1 MGHDK and CDR2 SYGVNS. V lost 4 bases and J 4 bases, leaving 13 bases between the germline ends. The DNA for the CDR3 is TGTGCCAGCAGTGTCTCAGGGGACGCCACTGAAGCTTTCTTT. Translation gives CASSVSGDATEAFF.